The subject of this entry is one T cell receptor (beta chain). Clones were sequenced by immunoSEQ multiplex PCR, and TCRdb holds only the in-frame ones, with some missing. The sample lists approximately 54,000 clones, 65% to 85% occurring once. This entry belongs to a study of a mutant IDH1 vaccine in newly diagnosed glioma. On the study more broadly: Standard pretreatment was either radiotherapy, temozolomide, or, for most, radiochemotherapy with temozolomide.

Time point here: baseline, week 1 (first vaccination visit). The sample's treatment: pre-vaccination baseline after standard-of-care therapy. This sample comprised PBMCs, obtained from a glioma patient treated with radiotherapy, temozolomide or both. The source of this sequence is a man between 18 and 35 years old with glioma.

The CDR3 DNA sequence: TGTGCCAGCAGCGTAGTGACAGGGGATAATGAGCAGTTCTTC. Residues: CASSVVTGDNEQFF. The chain recombines TRBV9 with TRBJ2-1, with TRBD1 matching over 8 bases. The CDR3 runs 14 residues. The V gene's germline CDR1 is SGDLS and CDR2 YYNGEE. With V trimmed by 0 bases and J by 7 bases, 3 bases remained unmatched.